The TCR beta chain described here comes from a study of T-cell memory formation after mild COVID-19. Overall study context: Clusters were largely donor specific. Findings of the study overall: Day 15 to 85 contracting clones showed balanced CD4/CD8; day 15 to 37 expanders favored CD4+.

Comment on this clonotype: The target antigen is unknown.

TCRdb analysed the 5' RACE reads with MiXCR anew, one entry per CDR3 protein. The data hold fewer than 450,000 distinct CDR3 sequences, with 20% to 25% observed a single time. Trimming removed 8 bases at V and 6 bases at J, with 22 bases between. There are 15 residues in the CDR3. The genes are TRBV12-3 or TRBV12-4 and TRBJ1-1; a weak D match, TRBD1 (6 bases). This receptor was taken from an adult woman who had mild COVID-19 (a few samples of this study predate the infection). Cell type and time point are not known. Sequenced: PBMCs or a T cell subset sorted from them (not recorded which). CDR3 coding DNA: TGTGCCAGCCTACCCCGGCGGGGGGCAGTGCCTGAAGCTTTCTTT. Amino acids: CASLPRRGAVPEAFF.